This T cell receptor beta chain was captured in a study of cytomegalovirus exposure and HLA in healthy donors. Study conclusions and caveats: Near-uniform donor sequencing depth was presumed by presence/absence analyses. In terms of immune exposure information, only CMV serostatus was available. HLA alleles were associated with fewer than 20,000 TCR beta sequences in a later analysis at 0.05 false discovery rate.

Comment on this clone: What it binds is not known.

PCR was performed using 60 Vbeta and 13 Jbeta primers. Clones were read by immunoSEQ multiplex PCR, and TCRdb kept only the in-frame ones, dropping some. The data hold over 150,000 clones, with approximately 80% observed a single time. CDR1 is MNHEY, CDR2 SVGAGI, per germline. Trimming stripped 6 bases from V and 6 bases from J, with 15 bases between. There are 14 residues in the CDR3. This chain connects TRBV6-5 to TRBJ1-5; TRBD1 is a possible D gene (6 bases). This clonotype was obtained from a man younger than 35 in good health and CMV-seronegative. Sequenced material: PBMCs. The DNA for the CDR3 is TGTGCCAGCAGGGAAGGGGGACATTCTCAGCCCCAGCATTTT. This encodes CASREGGHSQPQHF.